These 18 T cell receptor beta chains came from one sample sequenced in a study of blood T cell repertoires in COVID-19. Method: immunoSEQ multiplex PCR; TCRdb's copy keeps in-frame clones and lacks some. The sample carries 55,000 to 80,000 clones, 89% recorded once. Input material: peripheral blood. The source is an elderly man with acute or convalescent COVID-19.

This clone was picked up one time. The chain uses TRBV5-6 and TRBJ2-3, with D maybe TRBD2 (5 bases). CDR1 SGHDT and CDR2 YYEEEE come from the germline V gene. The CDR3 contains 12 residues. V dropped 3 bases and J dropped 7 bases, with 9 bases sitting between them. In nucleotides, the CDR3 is TGTGCCAGCAGCTCGGACTCAAATACGCAGTATTTT. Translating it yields CASSSDSNTQYF. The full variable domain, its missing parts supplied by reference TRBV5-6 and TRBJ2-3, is DAGVTQSPTHLIKTRGQQVTLRCSPKSGHDTVSWYQQALGQGPQFIFQYYEEEERQRGNFPDRFSGHQFPNYSSELNVNALLLGDSALYLCASSSDSNTQYFGPGTRLTVL.

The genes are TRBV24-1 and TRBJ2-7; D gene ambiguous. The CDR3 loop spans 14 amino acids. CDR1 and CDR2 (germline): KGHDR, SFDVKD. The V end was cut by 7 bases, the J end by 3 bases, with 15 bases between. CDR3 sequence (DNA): TGTGCCACCAGCTCCACAAGACTTGGCTACGAGCAGTACTTC. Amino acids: CATSSTRLGYEQYF.

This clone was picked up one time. The CDR3 sequence: CASSAASGGINIGPYNEQFF. The CDR3 DNA follows: TGTGCCAGCAGTGCCGCTAGCGGGGGAATAAATATAGGGCCCTACAATGAGCAGTTCTTC. This sequence joins TRBV6-1 and TRBJ2-1; 10 bases align to TRBD2. Germline CDR1 is MNHNS and CDR2 is SASEGT. There are 20 residues in the CDR3. V was clipped by 4 bases and J by 2 bases; unmatched bases: 17.

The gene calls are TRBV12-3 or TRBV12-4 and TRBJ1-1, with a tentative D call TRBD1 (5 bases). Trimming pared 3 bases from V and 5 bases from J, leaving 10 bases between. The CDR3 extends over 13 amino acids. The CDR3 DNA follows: TGTGCCAGCAGTTTCCGAAGGGGAACTGAAGCTTTCTTT. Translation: CASSFRRGTEAFF.

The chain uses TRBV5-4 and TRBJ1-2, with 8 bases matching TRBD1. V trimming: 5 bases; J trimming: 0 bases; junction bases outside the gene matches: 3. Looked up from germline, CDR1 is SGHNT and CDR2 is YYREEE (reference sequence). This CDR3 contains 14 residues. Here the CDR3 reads CASRMTGANYGYTF. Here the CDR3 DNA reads TGTGCCAGCAGAATGACAGGGGCTAACTATGGCTACACCTTC.

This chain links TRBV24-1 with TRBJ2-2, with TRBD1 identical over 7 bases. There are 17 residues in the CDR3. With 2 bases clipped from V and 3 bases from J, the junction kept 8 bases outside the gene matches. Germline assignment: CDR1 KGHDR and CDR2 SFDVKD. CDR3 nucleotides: TGTGCCACCAGTGATTATGGACAGGACCTTTACACCGGGGAGCTGTTTTTT. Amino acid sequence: CATSDYGQDLYTGELFF.

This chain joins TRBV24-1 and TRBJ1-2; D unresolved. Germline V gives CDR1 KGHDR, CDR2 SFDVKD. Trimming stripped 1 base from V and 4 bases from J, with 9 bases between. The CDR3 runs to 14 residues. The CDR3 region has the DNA TGTGCCACCAGTGATTTCCAACAAAGCTATGGCTACACCTTC. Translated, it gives CATSDFQQSYGYTF.

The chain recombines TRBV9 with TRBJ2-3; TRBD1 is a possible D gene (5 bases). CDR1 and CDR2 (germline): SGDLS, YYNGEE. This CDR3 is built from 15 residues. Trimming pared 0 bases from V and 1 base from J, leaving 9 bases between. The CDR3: CASSVGVGGTDTQYF. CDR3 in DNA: TGTGCCAGCAGCGTAGGTGTAGGGGGCACAGATACGCAGTATTTT.

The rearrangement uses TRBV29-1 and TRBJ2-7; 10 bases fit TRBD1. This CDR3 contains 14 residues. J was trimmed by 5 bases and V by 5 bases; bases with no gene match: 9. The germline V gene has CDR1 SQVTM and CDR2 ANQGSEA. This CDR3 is CSVSPGQGLNEQYF. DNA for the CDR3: TGCAGCGTTTCACCGGGACAGGGGCTTAACGAGCAGTACTTC.

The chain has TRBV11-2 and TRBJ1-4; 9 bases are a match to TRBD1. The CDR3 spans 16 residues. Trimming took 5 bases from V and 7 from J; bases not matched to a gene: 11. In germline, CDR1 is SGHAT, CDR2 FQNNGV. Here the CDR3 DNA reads TGTGCCAGCAGCCCCAGGAGGGGACAGGGTAGTGAAAAACTGTTTTTT. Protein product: CASSPRRGQGSEKLFF.

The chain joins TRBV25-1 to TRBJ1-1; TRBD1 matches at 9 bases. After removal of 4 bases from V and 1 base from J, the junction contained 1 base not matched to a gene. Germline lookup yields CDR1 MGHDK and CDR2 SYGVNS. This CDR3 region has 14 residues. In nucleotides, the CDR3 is TGTGCCAGCAGTGTACAGGGGGCGAACACTGAAGCTTTCTTT. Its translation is CASSVQGANTEAFF.

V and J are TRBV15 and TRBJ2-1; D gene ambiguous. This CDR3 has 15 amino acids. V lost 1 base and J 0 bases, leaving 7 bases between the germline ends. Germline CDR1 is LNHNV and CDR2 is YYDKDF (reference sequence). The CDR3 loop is CATSRARSSYNEQFF. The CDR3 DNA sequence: TGTGCCACCAGCAGAGCCAGAAGCTCCTACAATGAGCAGTTCTTC.

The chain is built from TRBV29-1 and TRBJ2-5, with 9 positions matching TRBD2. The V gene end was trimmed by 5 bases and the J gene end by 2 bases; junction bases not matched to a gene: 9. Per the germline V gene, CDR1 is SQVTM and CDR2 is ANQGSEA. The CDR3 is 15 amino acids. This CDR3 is CSVLGLAGPQETQYF. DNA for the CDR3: TGCAGCGTTCTTGGGCTAGCGGGACCTCAAGAGACCCAGTACTTC.

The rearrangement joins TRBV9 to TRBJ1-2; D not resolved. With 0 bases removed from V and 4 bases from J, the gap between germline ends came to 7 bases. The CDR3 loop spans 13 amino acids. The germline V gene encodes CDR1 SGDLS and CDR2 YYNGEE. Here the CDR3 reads CASSVESGYGYTF. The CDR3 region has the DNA TGTGCCAGCAGCGTAGAGAGTGGCTATGGCTACACCTTC.

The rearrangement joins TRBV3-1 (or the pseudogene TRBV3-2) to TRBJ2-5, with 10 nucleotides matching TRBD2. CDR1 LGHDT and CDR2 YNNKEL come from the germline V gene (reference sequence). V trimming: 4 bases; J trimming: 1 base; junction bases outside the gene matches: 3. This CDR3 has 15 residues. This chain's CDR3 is CASSLTSGFQETQYF. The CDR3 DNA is TGTGCCAGCAGCCTGACTAGCGGGTTCCAAGAGACCCAGTACTTC.

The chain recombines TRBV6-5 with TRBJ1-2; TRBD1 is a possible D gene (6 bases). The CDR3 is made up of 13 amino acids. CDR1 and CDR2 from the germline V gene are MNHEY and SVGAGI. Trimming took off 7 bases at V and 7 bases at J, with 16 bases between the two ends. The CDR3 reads CASTGEGVLGYTF. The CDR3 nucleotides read TGTGCCAGCACCGGGGAGGGGGTTCTTGGCTACACCTTC.

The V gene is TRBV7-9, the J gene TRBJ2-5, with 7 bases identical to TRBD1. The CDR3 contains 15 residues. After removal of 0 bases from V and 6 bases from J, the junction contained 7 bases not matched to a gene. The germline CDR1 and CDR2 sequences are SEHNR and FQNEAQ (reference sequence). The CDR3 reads CASSLATGLAKTQYF. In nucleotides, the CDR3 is TGTGCCAGCAGCTTAGCGACAGGGCTTGCCAAGACCCAGTACTTC.

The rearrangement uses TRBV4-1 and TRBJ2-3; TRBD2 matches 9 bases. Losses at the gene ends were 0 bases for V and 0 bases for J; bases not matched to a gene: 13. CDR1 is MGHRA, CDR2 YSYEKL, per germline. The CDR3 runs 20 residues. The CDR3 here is CASSQDRLLAGPLSTDTQYF. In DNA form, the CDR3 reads TGCGCCAGCAGCCAAGATCGGCTTCTAGCGGGGCCCCTTAGCACAGATACGCAGTATTTT.